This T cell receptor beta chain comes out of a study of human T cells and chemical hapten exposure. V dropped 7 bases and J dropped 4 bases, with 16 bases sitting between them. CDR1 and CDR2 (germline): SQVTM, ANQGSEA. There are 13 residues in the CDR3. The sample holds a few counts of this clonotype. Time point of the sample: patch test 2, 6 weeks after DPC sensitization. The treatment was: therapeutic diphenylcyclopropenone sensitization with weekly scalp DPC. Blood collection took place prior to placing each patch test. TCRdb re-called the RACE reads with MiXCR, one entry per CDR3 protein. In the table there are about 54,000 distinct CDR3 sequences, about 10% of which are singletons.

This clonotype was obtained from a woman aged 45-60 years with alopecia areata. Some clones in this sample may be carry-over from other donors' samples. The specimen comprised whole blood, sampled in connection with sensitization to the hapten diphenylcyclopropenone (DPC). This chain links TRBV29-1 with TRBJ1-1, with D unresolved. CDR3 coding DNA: TGCAGCGCGGAGGACCCCTCGAGCACTGAAGCTTTCTTT. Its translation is CSAEDPSSTEAFF.